This TCR beta chain was sequenced in a study of T cell responses to AZD1222 COVID-19 vaccine. Generated by immunoSEQ multiplex PCR, the TCRdb table keeps only in-frame clones and is missing some. The data show under 200,000 clones, 90% to 95% seen once. V shed 6 bases and J shed 2 bases, with 11 bases lying between them. CDR1 and CDR2 (germline): MNHEY, SVGAGI. This CDR3 spans 15 amino acids. The chain employs TRBV6-5 and TRBJ1-6; D is ambiguous. This clonotype originated in an adult in good health. This specimen was peripheral blood, taken on day 0 of AZD1222 vaccination. This chain's CDR3 is CASRVDHAYNSPLHF. CDR3 nucleotide sequence: TGTGCCAGCAGGGTCGATCACGCCTATAATTCACCCCTCCACTTT.